Below are 2 T cell receptor beta chains sequenced from a single sample in a study of response to subunit inactivated influenza vaccine. TCRdb re-called the RT-PCR reads with MiXCR, one entry per CDR3 protein. The repertoire holds 500,000 to 600,000 distinct CDR3 sequences, about 10% seen once, with 10% in the top ten. This sample comprised PBMCs from blood, obtained on the day of vaccination. These TCRs come from a man aged 45 to 65 who received an inactivated influenza vaccine.

The J gene is TRBJ2-3, the V gene TRBV28, with 9 bases lining up with TRBD1. J lost 1 base, V lost 5 bases, and 4 bases had no gene match. Looked up from germline, CDR1 is MDHEN and CDR2 is SYDVKM. The length of the CDR3 is 15 residues. In DNA, the CDR3 is TGTGCCAGCAGTCGGGACAGGGCCGGCACAGATACGCAGTATTTT. It codes for CASSRDRAGTDTQYF.

The chain uses TRBV4-3 and TRBJ2-1; D is unresolved. CDR3 length equals 15 residues. Trimming cost V 0 bases and J 4 bases, with 10 bases left between them. CDR1 and CDR2 (germline): LGHNA, YSLEER. The CDR3 bases are TGCGCCAGCAGCCAAGACCCCGGCCGTTACAATGAGCAGTTCTTC. Its translation is CASSQDPGRYNEQFF.